The clone carrying this TCR beta chain was recorded at least ten times. The antigen remains unidentified. UMIs and sample barcodes were carried by the TCR alpha and TCR beta cDNA libraries that 5'RACE produced using constant-segment primers. TCRdb recomputed calls from the 5' RACE reads with MiXCR, one row per CDR3 protein. The sample carries 25,000 to 35,000 distinct CDR3 sequences, around 12% recorded once. Germline V lookup: CDR1 DFQATT, CDR2 SNEGSKA (reference sequence). The ends lost 1 base at V and 2 bases at J; junction bases unmatched: 7. The CDR3 is 15 amino acids. These data come from a study of T-cell memory formation after mild COVID-19. About the research overall: There were largely donor-specific TCR clusters. Notes on the study in general: Largely, contracting CD4+ clones fell within CM and EM, and contracting CD8+ clones within EMRA.

The genes are TRBV20-1 and TRBJ1-2; 7 bases match TRBD1. Sequencing was carried out using PBMCs or a T cell subset sorted from them (not recorded which). This sequence originates from an adult woman who had mild COVID-19 (a few samples of this study predate the infection). Cell type and time point are not known. CDR3 residues: CSARARTGLNYGYTF. As DNA, the CDR3 is TGCAGTGCTAGAGCAAGGACAGGACTCAACTATGGCTACACCTTC.